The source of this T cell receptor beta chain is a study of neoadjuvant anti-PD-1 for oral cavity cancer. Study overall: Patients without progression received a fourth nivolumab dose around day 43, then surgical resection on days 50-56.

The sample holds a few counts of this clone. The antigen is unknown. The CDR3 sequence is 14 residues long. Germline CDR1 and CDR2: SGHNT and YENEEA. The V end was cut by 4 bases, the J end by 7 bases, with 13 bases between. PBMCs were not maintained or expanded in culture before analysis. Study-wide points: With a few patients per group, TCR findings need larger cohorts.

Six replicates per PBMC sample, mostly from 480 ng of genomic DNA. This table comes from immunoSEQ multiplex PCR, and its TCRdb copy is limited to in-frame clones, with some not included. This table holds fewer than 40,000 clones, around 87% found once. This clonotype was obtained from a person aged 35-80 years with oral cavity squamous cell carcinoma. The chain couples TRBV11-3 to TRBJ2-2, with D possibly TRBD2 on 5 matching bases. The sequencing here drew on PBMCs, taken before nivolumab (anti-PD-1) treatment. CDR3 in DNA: TGTGCCAGCAGCTCCGGCCCTGAGGGCGGGGAGCTGTTTTTT. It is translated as CASSSGPEGGELFF. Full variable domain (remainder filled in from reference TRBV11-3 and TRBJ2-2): EAGVVQSPRYKIIEKKQPVAFWCNPISGHNTLYWYLQNLGQGPELLIRYENEEAVDDSQLPKDRFSAERLKGVDSTLKIQPAELGDSAVYLCASSSGPEGGELFFGEGSRLTVL.